These T cell receptor beta chains were read from a single sample in a study of T cell responses to AZD1222 COVID-19 vaccine. Data came from immunoSEQ multiplex PCR; TCRdb stores just in-frame clones and leaves some out. The sample shows roughly 140,000 clones, 75% to 90% of them seen only once. This specimen was peripheral blood, taken 28 days after the second AZD1222 dose. The receptors come from an adult who received the AZD1222 COVID-19 vaccine. The CDR3 runs from the conserved cysteine through the conserved F or W. The D gene is left open where the match is weak. Expanded clones get a size class; other rows say once, few or many, or leave the size out.

length	D	V	size	J	DNA	CDR3
12	TRBD2	TRBV7-3	NA	TRBJ2-3	TGTGCCAGCAGCTTAGCGGGAGGGGCGCAGTATTTT	CASSLAGGAQYF
14	NA	TRBV7-2	once	TRBJ1-2	TGTGCCAGCAGCTTACGCACAGTGGGACATGGCTACACCTTC	CASSLRTVGHGYTF
14	TRBD2	TRBV27	NA	TRBJ2-1	TGTGCCAGCGCCCGGGAGGGCCGGGACGTCGGGCAGTTCTTC	CASAREGRDVGQFF
15	NA	TRBV18	NA	TRBJ1-1	TGTGCCAGCTCCGACCAGTCCGGGGGTCGGGCTGAAGCTTTCTTT	CASSDQSGGRAEAFF
16	TRBD1	TRBV7-2	NA	TRBJ1-1	TGTGCCAGCAGGTCACAGGGGACGGTTCCGAACACTGAAGCTTTCTTT	CASRSQGTVPNTEAFF
15	TRBD2	TRBV3-1/TRBV3-2	NA	TRBJ2-1	TGTGCCAGCAGCTCATTTGACGGGAGGAAGGATGAGCAGTTCTTC	CASSSFDGRKDEQFF
18	TRBD2	TRBV28	NA	TRBJ2-1	TGTGCCAGCAGTTCTACTAGCGGGGCTCTAAGCTCCTACAATGAGCAGTTCTTC	CASSSTSGALSSYNEQFF
16	NA	TRBV4-1	NA	TRBJ2-1	TGCGCCAGCAGCCAAGCGATGACCCTAGTCTACAATGAGCAGTTCTTC	CASSQAMTLVYNEQFF
14	NA	TRBV2	NA	TRBJ1-5	TGTGCCAGCAGTGGTAGGGGCCGGAATCAGCCCCAGCATTTT	CASSGRGRNQPQHF
13	NA	TRBV25-1	NA	TRBJ1-1	TGTGCCAGCAGTGATATGGCTCCGGCAGGGGCTTTCTTT	CASSDMAPAGAFF
15	NA	TRBV28	NA	TRBJ1-1	TGTGCCAGCAGGTATGGGCACCTCGGGTGGTCTGAAGCTTTCTTT	CASRYGHLGWSEAFF
13	NA	TRBV7-2	NA	TRBJ1-5	TGTGCCAGCAGCTTACGGGATGGCCAGCCCCAGCATTTT	CASSLRDGQPQHF
15	TRBD1	TRBV28	NA	TRBJ2-7	TGTGCCAGCAGTTCCCCGACAGGGAAGGCCTACGAGCAGTACTTC	CASSSPTGKAYEQYF
15	TRBD2	TRBV19	NA	TRBJ2-5	TGTGCCAGTAGTATGCTAGCGGGAGGGCGGGAGACCCAGTACTTC	CASSMLAGGRETQYF
16	TRBD1	TRBV3-1/TRBV3-2	NA	TRBJ2-6	TGTGCCAGCAGCGGGACAGGGCGTTTTGGGGCCAACGTCCTGACTTTC	CASSGTGRFGANVLTF
15	TRBD2	TRBV11-2	NA	TRBJ2-1	TGTGCCAGCAGCTCGCGGAGCGGGACTAACAATGAGCAGTTCTTC	CASSSRSGTNNEQFF
15	NA	TRBV28	once	TRBJ1-1	TGTGCCAGCAGGTCGGCGGGTATGGGGAACACTGAAGCTTTCTTT	CASRSAGMGNTEAFF
13	NA	TRBV7-9	NA	TRBJ1-3	TGTGCCAGCAGCTTTTCATCTGGAAACACCGTATATTTT	CASSFSSGNTVYF
12	NA	TRBV30	NA	TRBJ1-6	TGTGCCTGGAGTGAGGGACGTTCACCCCTCCACTTT	CAWSEGRSPLHF
15	TRBD2	TRBV14	NA	TRBJ2-3	TGTGCCAGCAGCGGCCGGGAGGGCCCCCCTTATACGCAGTATTTT	CASSGREGPPYTQYF
15	NA	TRBV11-3	NA	TRBJ2-1	TGTGCCAGCAGCTCGGGTGGAATCTCCTACAATGAGCAGTTCTTC	CASSSGGISYNEQFF
16	NA	TRBV19	once	TRBJ1-5	TGTGCCAGTAGGACACGGGGGGCAGGACTCAATCAGCCCCAGCATTTT	CASRTRGAGLNQPQHF
15	NA	TRBV7-2	NA	TRBJ2-3	TGTGCCAGCAGCCCTCAACTCCTAAGCACAGATACGCAGTATTTT	CASSPQLLSTDTQYF
17	TRBD1	TRBV5-4	NA	TRBJ2-7	TGTGCCAGCAGCTCCCCAGGACTTACAGGGGGACGGGGCGAGCAGTACTTC	CASSSPGLTGGRGEQYF
19	NA	TRBV28	NA	TRBJ1-6	TGTGCCAGCAGTTTACCGCTGGACGGCCCAAGCTCCTATAATTCACCCCTCCACTTT	CASSLPLDGPSSYNSPLHF
14	NA	TRBV24-1	NA	TRBJ2-1	TGTGCCACCGCAGGAGGGGAGACTAAAAATGAGCAGTTCTTC	CATAGGETKNEQFF
14	TRBD2	TRBV11-3	NA	TRBJ2-1	TGTGCCAGCGGGAGGGGCGGGCAGGCCAATGAGCAGTTCTTC	CASGRGGQANEQFF
16	NA	TRBV28	few	TRBJ2-2	TGTGCCAGCAAAGGGACGGCTGGTTCAATTGCCGGGGAGCTGTTTTTT	CASKGTAGSIAGELFF
15	NA	TRBV7-9	NA	TRBJ2-7	TGTGCCAGCAGCCAAAGCGGTAACCCCTCCTACGAGCAGTACTTC	CASSQSGNPSYEQYF
18	TRBD2	TRBV6-1	NA	TRBJ2-7	TGTGCCAGCAGTGAAGGTATGACTAGCGGAACCGGGGGCTACGAGCAGTACTTC	CASSEGMTSGTGGYEQYF
13	TRBD1	TRBV7-6	NA	TRBJ1-1	TGTGCCAGCAGCGAGCGACAGGGGAATAAAGCTTTCTTT	CASSERQGNKAFF
15	TRBD1	TRBV6-2/TRBV6-3	NA	TRBJ1-5	TGTGCCAGCAGCTGGGACAGGCTTAGCAATCAGCCCCAGCATTTT	CASSWDRLSNQPQHF
14	TRBD2	TRBV7-6	NA	TRBJ2-1	TGTGCCAGCAGCTTTTTTGGGGGGGACAATGAGCAGTTCTTC	CASSFFGGDNEQFF
14	NA	TRBV7-6	NA	TRBJ2-2	TGTGCCAGCACCTCATTGCCGGGGACCGGGGAGCTGTTTTTT	CASTSLPGTGELFF
20	NA	TRBV1	NA	TRBJ1-6	TGCACCAGCAGCCGCGGAGGGTTAAGGGCCGATACCGTCTATAATTCACCCCTCCACTTT	CTSSRGGLRADTVYNSPLHF
15	TRBD1	TRBV5-4	NA	TRBJ2-7	TGTGCCAGCAGCCCCCCGGGACAGGGAATCTACGAGCAGTACTTC	CASSPPGQGIYEQYF
13	NA	TRBV7-2	NA	TRBJ2-4	TGTGCCAGCAGCTTAGGTCAGGAAAACATTCAGTACTTC	CASSLGQENIQYF
14	TRBD1	TRBV19	NA	TRBJ2-7	TGTGCCAGTAGTAAGGGACAGGGGGCAGTGGAGCAGTACTTC	CASSKGQGAVEQYF
16	TRBD2	TRBV4-1	NA	TRBJ2-5	TGCGCCAGCAGCCCAACTAGCGGGGATAATCAAGAGACCCAGTACTTC	CASSPTSGDNQETQYF
15	TRBD1	TRBV5-4	NA	TRBJ1-2	TGTGCCAGCCTGAACAGGGGCCCGGGCGACTATGGCTACACCTTC	CASLNRGPGDYGYTF
13	TRBD2	TRBV29-1	NA	TRBJ2-7	TGCAGCGCGGGGACTAGCGGCTCCTACGAGCAGTACTTC	CSAGTSGSYEQYF
15	TRBD1	TRBV16	NA	TRBJ2-7	TGTGCCAGCAGCCAATCCTCTGACAGGGAGAACGAGCAGTACTTC	CASSQSSDRENEQYF
15	TRBD1	TRBV19	once	TRBJ2-7	TGTGCCAGTAGTACCACAGGGGGCGGCGGGGGCGAGCAGTACTTC	CASSTTGGGGGEQYF
14	NA	TRBV29-1	NA	TRBJ2-2	TGCAGCAGTGCGGAAGCGTCGAACACCGGGGAGCTGTTTTTT	CSSAEASNTGELFF